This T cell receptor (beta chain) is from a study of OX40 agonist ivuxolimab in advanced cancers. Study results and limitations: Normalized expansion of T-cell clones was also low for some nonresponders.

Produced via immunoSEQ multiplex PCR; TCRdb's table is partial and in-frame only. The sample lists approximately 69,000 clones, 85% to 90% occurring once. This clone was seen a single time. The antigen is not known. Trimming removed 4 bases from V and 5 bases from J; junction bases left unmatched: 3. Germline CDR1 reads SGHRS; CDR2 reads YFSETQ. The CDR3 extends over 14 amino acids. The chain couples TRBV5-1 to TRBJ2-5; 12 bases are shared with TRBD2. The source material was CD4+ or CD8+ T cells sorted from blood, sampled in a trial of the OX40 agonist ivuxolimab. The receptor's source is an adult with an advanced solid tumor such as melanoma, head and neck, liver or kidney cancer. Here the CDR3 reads CASSPGLAGETQYF. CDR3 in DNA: TGCGCCAGCAGCCCGGGACTAGCGGGTGAGACCCAGTACTTC.